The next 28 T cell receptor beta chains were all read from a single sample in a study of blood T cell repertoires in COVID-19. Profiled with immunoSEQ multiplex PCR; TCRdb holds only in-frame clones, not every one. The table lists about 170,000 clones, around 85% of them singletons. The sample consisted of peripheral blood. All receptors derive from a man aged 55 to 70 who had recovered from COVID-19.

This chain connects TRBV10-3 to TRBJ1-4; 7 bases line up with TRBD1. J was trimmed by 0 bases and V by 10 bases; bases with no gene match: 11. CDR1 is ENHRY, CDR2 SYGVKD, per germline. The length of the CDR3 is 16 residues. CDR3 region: CATRDSEIATNEKLFF. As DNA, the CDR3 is TGTGCCACACGGGACAGTGAGATTGCAACTAATGAAAAACTGTTTTTT.

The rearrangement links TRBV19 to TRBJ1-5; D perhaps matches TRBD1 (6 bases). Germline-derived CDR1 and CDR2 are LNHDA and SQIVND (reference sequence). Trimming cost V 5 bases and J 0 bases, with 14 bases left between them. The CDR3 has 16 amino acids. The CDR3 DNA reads TGTGCCAGTAGTCGCAACAGGGACTATAGCAATCAGCCCCAGCATTTT. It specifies CASSRNRDYSNQPQHF.

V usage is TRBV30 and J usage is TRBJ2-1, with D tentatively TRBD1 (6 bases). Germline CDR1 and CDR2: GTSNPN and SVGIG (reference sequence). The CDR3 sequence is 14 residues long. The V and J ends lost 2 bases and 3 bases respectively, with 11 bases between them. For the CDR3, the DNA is TGTGCCTGGAGTCGACAGGTGCGCTACAATGAGCAGTTCTTC. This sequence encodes CAWSRQVRYNEQFF.

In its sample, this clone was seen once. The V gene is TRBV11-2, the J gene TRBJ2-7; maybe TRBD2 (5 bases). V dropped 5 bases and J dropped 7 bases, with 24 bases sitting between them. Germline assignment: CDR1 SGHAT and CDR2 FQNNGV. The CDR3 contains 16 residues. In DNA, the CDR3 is TGTGCCAGCAGCCCGCTGTCCCAAGCCGGTCCGGGGGAGCAGTACTTC. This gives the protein CASSPLSQAGPGEQYF.

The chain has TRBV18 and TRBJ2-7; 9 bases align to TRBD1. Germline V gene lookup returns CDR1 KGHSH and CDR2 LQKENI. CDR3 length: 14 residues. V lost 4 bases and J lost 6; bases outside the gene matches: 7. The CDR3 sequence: CASSLGQGSGEQYF. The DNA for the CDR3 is TGTGCCAGCTCACTGGGACAGGGTTCGGGCGAGCAGTACTTC. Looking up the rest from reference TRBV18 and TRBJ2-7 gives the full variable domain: NAGVMQNPRHLVRRRGQEARLRCSPMKGHSHVYWYRQLPEEGLKFMVYLQKENIIDESGMPKERFSAEFPKEGPSILRIQQVVRGDSAAYFCASSLGQGSGEQYFGPGTRLTVT.

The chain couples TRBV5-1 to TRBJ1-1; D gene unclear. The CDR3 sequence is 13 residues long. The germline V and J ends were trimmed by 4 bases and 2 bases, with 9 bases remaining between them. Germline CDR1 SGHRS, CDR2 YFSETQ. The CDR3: CASSVTANTEAFF. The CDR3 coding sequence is TGCGCCAGCAGCGTTACAGCTAACACTGAAGCTTTCTTT.

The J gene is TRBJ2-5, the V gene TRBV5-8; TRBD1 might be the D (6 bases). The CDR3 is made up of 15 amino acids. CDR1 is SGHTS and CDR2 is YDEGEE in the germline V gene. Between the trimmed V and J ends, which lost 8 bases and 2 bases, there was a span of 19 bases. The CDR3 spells CARGVAGDIQETQYF. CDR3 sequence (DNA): TGTGCCAGGGGGGTGGCAGGGGACATACAAGAGACCCAGTACTTC.

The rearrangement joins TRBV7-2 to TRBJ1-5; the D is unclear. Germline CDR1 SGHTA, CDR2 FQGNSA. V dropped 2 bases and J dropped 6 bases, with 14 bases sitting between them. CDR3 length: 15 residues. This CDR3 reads CASSLWGARGQPQHF. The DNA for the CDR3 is TGTGCCAGCAGCTTATGGGGAGCCCGCGGTCAGCCCCAGCATTTT.

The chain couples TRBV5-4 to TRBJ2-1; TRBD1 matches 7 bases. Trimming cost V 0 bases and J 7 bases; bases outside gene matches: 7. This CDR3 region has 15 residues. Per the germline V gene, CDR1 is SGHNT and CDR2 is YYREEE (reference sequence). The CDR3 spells CASSLVGQVNNEQFF. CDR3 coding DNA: TGTGCCAGCAGCTTGGTAGGACAGGTCAATAATGAGCAGTTCTTC.

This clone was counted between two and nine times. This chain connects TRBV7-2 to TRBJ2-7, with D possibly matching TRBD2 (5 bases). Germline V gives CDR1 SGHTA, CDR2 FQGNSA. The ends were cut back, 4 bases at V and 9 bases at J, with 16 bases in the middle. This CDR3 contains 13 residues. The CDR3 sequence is CASSSLVPGVQYF. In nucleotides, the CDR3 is TGTGCCAGCAGCTCCCTAGTCCCCGGGGTGCAGTACTTC.

The CDR3 loop is CASKGRASYSNQPQHF. The CDR3 nucleotides read TGTGCCAGCAAGGGCAGGGCCTCCTATAGCAATCAGCCCCAGCATTTT. The chain uses TRBV2 and TRBJ1-5, with D possibly being TRBD1 (5 bases). The CDR3 is 16 residues long. Germline V gene sequence: CDR1 SNHLY, CDR2 FYNNEI. V was shortened by 7 bases and J by 0 bases, with 16 bases between the two germline ends.

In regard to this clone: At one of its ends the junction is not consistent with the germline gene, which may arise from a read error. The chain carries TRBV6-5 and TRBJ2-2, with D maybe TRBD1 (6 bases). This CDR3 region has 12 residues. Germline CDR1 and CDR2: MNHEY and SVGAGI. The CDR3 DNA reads TGTGCCAGCAGACAGGGTACCGAGGAGCTGTTTTTT. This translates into CASRQGTEELFF.

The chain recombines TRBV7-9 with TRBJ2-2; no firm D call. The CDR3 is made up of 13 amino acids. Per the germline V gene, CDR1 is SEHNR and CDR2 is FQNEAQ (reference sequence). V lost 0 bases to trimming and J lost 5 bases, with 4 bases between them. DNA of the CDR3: TGTGCCAGCAGCTTAGCGAGTACCGGGGAGCTGTTTTTT. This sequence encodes CASSLASTGELFF.

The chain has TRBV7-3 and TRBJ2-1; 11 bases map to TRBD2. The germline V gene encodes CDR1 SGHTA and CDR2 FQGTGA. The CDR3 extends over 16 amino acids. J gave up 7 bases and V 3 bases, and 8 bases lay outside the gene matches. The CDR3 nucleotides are TGTGCCAGCAGCTTGGCTAGCGGGGGGCCATTGAATGAGCAGTTCTTC. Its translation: CASSLASGGPLNEQFF.

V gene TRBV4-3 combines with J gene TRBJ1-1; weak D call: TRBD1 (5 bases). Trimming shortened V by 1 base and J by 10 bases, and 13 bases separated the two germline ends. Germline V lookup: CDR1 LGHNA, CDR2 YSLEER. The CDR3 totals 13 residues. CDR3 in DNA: TGCGCCAGCAGCCAAGGTCAGGGCGGTGCAGCTTTCTTT. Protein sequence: CASSQGQGGAAFF.

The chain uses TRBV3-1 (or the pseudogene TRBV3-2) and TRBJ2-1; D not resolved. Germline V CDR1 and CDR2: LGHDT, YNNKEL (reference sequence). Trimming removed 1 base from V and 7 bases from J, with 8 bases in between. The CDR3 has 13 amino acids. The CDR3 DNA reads TGTGCCAGCAGCCAAGTCCGAGAGAATGAGCAGTTCTTC. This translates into CASSQVRENEQFF.

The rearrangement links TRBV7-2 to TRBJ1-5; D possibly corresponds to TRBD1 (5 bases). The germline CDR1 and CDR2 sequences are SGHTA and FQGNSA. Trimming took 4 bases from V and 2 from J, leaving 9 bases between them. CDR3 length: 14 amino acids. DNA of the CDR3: TGTGCCAGCAGCTCCCAAGGGGGCAATCAGCCCCAGCATTTT. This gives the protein CASSSQGGNQPQHF.

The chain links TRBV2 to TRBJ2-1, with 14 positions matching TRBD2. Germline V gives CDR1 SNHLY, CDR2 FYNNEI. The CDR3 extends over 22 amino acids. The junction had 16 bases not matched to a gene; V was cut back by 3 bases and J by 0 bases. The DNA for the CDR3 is TGTGCCAGCAGTGACCAGACTAGCGGGGGGGCAAAGGGACCCAGCTCCTACAATGAGCAGTTCTTC. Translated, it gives CASSDQTSGGAKGPSSYNEQFF.

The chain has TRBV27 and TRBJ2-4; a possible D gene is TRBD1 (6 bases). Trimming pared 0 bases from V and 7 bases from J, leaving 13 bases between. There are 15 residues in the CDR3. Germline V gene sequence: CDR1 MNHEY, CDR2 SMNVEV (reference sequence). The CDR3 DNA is TGTGCCAGCAGTTTATCGGACAGAGGATTGAACATTCAGTACTTC. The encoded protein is CASSLSDRGLNIQYF.

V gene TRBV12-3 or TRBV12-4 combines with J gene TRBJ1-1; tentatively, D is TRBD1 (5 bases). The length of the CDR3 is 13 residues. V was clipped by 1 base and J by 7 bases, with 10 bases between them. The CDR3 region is CASSLGGDREAFF. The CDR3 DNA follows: TGTGCCAGCAGTTTAGGGGGGGACCGTGAAGCTTTCTTT.

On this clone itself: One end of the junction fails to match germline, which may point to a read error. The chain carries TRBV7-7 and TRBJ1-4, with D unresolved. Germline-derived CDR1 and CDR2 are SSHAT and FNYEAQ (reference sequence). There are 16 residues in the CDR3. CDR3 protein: CASSSLTREKNEKLFF. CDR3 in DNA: TGTGCTAGCAGCTCCCTTACCCGGGAGAAAAACGAAAAACTGTTTTTT.

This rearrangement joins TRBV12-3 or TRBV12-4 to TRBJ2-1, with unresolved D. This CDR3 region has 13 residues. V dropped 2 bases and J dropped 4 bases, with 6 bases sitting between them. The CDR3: CASSLHGYNEQFF. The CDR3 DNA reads TGTGCCAGCAGTTTACACGGGTACAATGAGCAGTTCTTC.

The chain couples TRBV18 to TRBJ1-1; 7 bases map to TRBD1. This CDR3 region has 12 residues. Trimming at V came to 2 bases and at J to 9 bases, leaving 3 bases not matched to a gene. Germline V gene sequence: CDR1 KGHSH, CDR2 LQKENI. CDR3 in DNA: TGTGCCAGCTCACCAGGGACAGATCAAGCTTTCTTT. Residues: CASSPGTDQAFF.

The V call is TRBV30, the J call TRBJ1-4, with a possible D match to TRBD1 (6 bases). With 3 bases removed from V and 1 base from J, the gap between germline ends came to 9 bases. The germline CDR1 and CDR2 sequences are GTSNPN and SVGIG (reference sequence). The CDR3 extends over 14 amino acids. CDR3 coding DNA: TGTGCCTGGAGGGTGACAGGAACTAATGAAAAACTGTTTTTT. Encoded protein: CAWRVTGTNEKLFF.

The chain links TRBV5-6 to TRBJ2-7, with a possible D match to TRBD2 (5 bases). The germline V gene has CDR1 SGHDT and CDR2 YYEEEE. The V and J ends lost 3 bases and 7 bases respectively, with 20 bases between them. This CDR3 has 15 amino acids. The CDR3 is CASSSPARVFWEQYF. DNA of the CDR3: TGTGCCAGCAGCTCCCCTGCGCGGGTCTTTTGGGAGCAGTACTTC.

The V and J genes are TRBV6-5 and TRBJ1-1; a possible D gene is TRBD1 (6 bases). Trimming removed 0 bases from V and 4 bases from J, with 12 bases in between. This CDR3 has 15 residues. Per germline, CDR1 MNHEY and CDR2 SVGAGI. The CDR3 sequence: CASSYSRGSGTEAFF. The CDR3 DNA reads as TGTGCCAGCAGTTACTCAAGGGGGTCTGGCACTGAAGCTTTCTTT.

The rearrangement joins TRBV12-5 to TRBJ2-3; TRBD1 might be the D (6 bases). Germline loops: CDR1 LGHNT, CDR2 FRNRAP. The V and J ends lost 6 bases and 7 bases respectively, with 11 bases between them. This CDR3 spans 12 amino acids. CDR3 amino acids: CASGPGTYTQYF. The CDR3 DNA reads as TGTGCTAGTGGCCCCGGGACATATACGCAGTATTTT. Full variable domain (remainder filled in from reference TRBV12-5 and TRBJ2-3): DARVTQTPRHKVTEMGQEVTMRCQPILGHNTVFWYRQTMMQGLELLAYFRNRAPLDDSGMPKDRFSAEMPDATLATLKIQPSEPRDSAVYFCASGPGTYTQYFGPGTRLTVL.

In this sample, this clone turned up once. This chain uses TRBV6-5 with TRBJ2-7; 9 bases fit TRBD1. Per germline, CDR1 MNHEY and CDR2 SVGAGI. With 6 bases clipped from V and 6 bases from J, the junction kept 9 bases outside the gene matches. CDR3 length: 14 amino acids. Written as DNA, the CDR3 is TGTGCCAGCAGGACCGGGACAGGGCCTCGCGAGCAGTACTTC. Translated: CASRTGTGPREQYF.